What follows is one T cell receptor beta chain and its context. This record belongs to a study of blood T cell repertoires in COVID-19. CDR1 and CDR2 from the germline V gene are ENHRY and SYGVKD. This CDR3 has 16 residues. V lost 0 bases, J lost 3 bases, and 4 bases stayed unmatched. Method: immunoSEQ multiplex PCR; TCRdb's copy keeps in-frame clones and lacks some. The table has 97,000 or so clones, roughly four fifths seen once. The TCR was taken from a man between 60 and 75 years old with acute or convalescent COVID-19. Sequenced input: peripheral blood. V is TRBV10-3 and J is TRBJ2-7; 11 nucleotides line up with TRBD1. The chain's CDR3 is CAISESGTGGDYEQYV. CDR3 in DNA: TGTGCCATCAGTGAGTCCGGGACAGGGGGGGACTACGAGCAGTACGTC.